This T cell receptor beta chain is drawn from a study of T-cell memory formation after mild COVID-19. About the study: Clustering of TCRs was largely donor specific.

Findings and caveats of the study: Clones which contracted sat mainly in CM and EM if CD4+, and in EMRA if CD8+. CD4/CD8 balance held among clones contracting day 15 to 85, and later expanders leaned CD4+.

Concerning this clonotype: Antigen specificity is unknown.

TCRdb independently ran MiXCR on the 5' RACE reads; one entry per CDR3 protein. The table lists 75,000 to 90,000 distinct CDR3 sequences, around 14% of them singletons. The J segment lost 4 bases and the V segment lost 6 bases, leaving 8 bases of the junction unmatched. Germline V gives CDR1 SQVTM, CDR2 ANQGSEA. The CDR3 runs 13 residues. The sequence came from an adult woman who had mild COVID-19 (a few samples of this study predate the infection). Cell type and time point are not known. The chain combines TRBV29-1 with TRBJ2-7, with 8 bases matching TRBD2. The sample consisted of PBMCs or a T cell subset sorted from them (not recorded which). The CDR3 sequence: CSVGGGRSYEQYF. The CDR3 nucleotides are TGCAGCGTGGGAGGCGGGAGGTCATACGAGCAGTACTTC.